Given below is one T cell receptor (beta chain) in context. As yet, its antigen is unknown. The sample is drawn from a study of cytomegalovirus exposure and HLA in healthy donors. Study-wide points: It has been reported that TCR beta sequences accurately predicted the HLA-A and HLA-B alleles of most subjects. A later analysis showed HLA-associated TCR beta chains outstripping equally common others in clonal expansion. An Asian-associated ancestry cluster reportedly showed fewer N-insertions than the roughly 700-donor mean in a later analysis.

The PCR used 60 Vbeta and 13 Jbeta primers. Sequencing was performed with immunoSEQ multiplex PCR; in TCRdb, only in-frame clones are kept and a portion is missing. The table includes 270,000 or so clones, 86% detected once. This CDR3 has 16 amino acids. The ends were cut back, 1 base at V and 8 bases at J, with 17 bases in the middle. Germline V lookup: CDR1 SGHVS, CDR2 FNYEAQ. This rearrangement joins TRBV7-6 to TRBJ1-4, with D perhaps matching TRBD1 (6 bases). The material sequenced was PBMCs. The TCR was taken from a man aged 40-55 years in good health and CMV-seropositive. The DNA of the CDR3 is TGTGCCAGCAGCTTAGTCGGCGGGGGCTTGGGAGAAAAACTGTTTTTT. Translating gives CASSLVGGGLGEKLFF. Full variable domain (rest looked up from reference TRBV7-6 and TRBJ1-4): GAGVSQSPRYKVTKRGQDVALRCDPISGHVSLYWYRQALGQGPEFLTYFNYEAQQDKSGLPNDRFSAERPEGSISTLTIQRTEQRDSAMYRCASSLVGGGLGEKLFFGSGTQLSVL.